This TCR beta chain was profiled in a study of early T cells in non-severe SARS-CoV-2 infection. This clonotype was picked up many times. TCRdb re-called the 5' RACE reads with MiXCR, one entry per CDR3 protein. The data show about 30,000 distinct CDR3 sequences, under 5% seen once. The CDR3 totals 14 residues. CDR1 is KGHSH and CDR2 is LQKENI in the germline V gene. The V segment lost 5 bases and the J segment 2 bases; nucleotides outside the gene matches: 3. Sequencing was performed on whole blood. The sequence was obtained from an adult who was a healthcare worker with PCR-confirmed SARS-CoV-2 infection or an uninfected control (not recorded which). The chain links TRBV18 to TRBJ1-2; 9 bases align to TRBD1. For the CDR3, the DNA is TGTGCCAGCTCAGAGGGGACAGGGAACTATGGCTACACCTTC. It specifies CASSEGTGNYGYTF.